The 8 T cell receptor beta chains below come from one sample, sequenced in a study of multiple sclerosis patients with progressive multifocal leukoencephalopathy. Specified time point: before natalizumab initiation. Sequenced by immunoSEQ multiplex PCR; TCRdb stores in-frame clones only, minus some. The sample has 25,000 to 35,000 clones; about 88% are singletons. The sequencing sample was made of PBMCs. Every receptor here comes from a human donor with multiple sclerosis.

This chain connects TRBV7-6 to TRBJ2-1, with 9 bases aligning to TRBD2. Looked up from germline, CDR1 is SGHVS and CDR2 is FNYEAQ. Trimming removed 2 bases from V and 4 bases from J; junction bases left unmatched: 6. The CDR3 consists of 16 residues. In nucleotides, the CDR3 is TGTGCCAGCAGCTTACCCCCTAGCGGGGCGTACAATGAGCAGTTCTTC. As protein: CASSLPPSGAYNEQFF.

Only one count was recorded for this clone. The rearrangement links TRBV29-1 to TRBJ2-3; 12 bases match TRBD2. V lost 8 bases to trimming and J lost 5 bases; unmatched junction nucleotides: 8. Germline V gene lookup returns CDR1 SQVTM and CDR2 ANQGSEA. This CDR3 spans 14 amino acids. This chain's CDR3 is CSFRTSGEGDTQYF. Written as DNA, the CDR3 is TGCAGCTTCCGGACTAGCGGGGAAGGAGATACGCAGTATTTT.

The chain carries TRBV7-9 and TRBJ2-3; D unresolved. Trimming left V 3 bases short and J 1 base short, with 11 bases between. Germline V gene lookup returns CDR1 SEHNR and CDR2 FQNEAQ (reference sequence). The CDR3 loop spans 15 amino acids. The CDR3: CASSFRQSGTDTQYF. In DNA form, the CDR3 reads TGTGCCAGCAGCTTCCGCCAGTCGGGCACAGATACGCAGTATTTT.

The gene calls are TRBV7-8 and TRBJ2-1; 8 bases match TRBD1. Per the germline V gene, CDR1 is SGHVS and CDR2 is FQNEAQ. V shed 5 bases, J shed 3 bases, and the junction held 9 bases outside the gene matches. CDR3 length: 16 amino acids. The CDR3 nucleotides are TGTGCCAGCAGCGCCCGACAGGGGAAGGTCTACAATGAGCAGTTCTTC. Protein product: CASSARQGKVYNEQFF. Filled out from reference TRBV7-8 and TRBJ2-1, the complete variable domain reads GAGVSQSPRYKVAKRGQDVALRCDPISGHVSLFWYQQALGQGPEFLTYFQNEAQLDKSGLPSDRFFAERPEGSVSTLKIQRTQQEDSAVYLCASSARQGKVYNEQFFGPGTRLTVL.

The genes are TRBV27 and TRBJ2-3, with 8 bases matching TRBD2. V was clipped by 11 bases and J by 4 bases; unmatched bases: 11. Germline assignment: CDR1 MNHEY and CDR2 SMNVEV (reference sequence). The CDR3 runs to 14 residues. The CDR3 nucleotides are TGTGCCGCCCGGGGGGGGTTAGTCGCAGATACGCAGTATTTT. Protein product: CAARGGLVADTQYF.

For this clone: This same CDR3 is encoded by further DNA sequences in the sample. The chain couples TRBV30 to TRBJ2-2; a weak D match, TRBD1 (6 bases). This CDR3 is 17 amino acids long. Trimming removed 3 bases at V and 0 bases at J, with 17 bases between. Germline CDR1 reads GTSNPN; CDR2 reads SVGIG (reference sequence). CDR3 DNA sequence: TGTGCCTGGAGGGTGGGACAACCCTACTCGAACACCGGGGAGCTGTTTTTT. This codes for CAWRVGQPYSNTGELFF.

The rearrangement links TRBV15 to TRBJ2-5; D not resolved. This CDR3 is built from 13 residues. Germline V gene data show CDR1 as LNHNV and CDR2 as YYDKDF (reference sequence). The germline V and J ends were trimmed by 0 bases and 4 bases, with 6 bases remaining between them. The CDR3 nucleotides read TGTGCCACCAGCAGAGATAATCGAGAGACCCAGTACTTC. As protein: CATSRDNRETQYF.

This chain uses TRBV5-4 with TRBJ1-1; no definite D call. Germline assignment: CDR1 SGHNT and CDR2 YYREEE (reference sequence). The length of the CDR3 is 15 residues. The germline V and J ends were trimmed by 2 bases and 2 bases, with 13 bases remaining between them. The CDR3 DNA reads as TGTGCCAGCAGCTTTGGTACAGCTTTAAACACTGAAGCTTTCTTT. It yields the protein CASSFGTALNTEAFF.